This passage covers 31 T cell receptor beta chains from one sample sequenced in a study of T cell responses to AZD1222 COVID-19 vaccine. Some clones are missing from TCRdb's copy, which holds only in-frame ones; the method was immunoSEQ multiplex PCR. The sample shows more than 90,000 clones, more than 70% of them seen only once. Sequences were derived from peripheral blood, sampled on day 0 of AZD1222 vaccination. Every receptor here comes from an adult in good health.

V and J are TRBV30 and TRBJ2-3; perhaps D is TRBD1 or TRBD2 (5 bases each). The CDR3 has 12 residues. Trimming took off 2 bases at V and 6 bases at J, with 9 bases between the two ends. The V gene's germline CDR1 is GTSNPN and CDR2 SVGIG (reference sequence). The CDR3 spells CAWSRGGDTQYF. For the CDR3, the DNA is TGTGCCTGGAGTAGGGGCGGGGATACGCAGTATTTT.

The CDR3 nucleotides read TGTGCCAGCAGTTTATGGGACAGCAAGAATTCACCCCTCCACTTT. As protein: CASSLWDSKNSPLHF. This chain connects TRBV27 to TRBJ1-6, with TRBD1 matching 7 bases. V shed 1 base, J shed 7 bases, and the junction held 4 bases outside the gene matches. Germline CDR1 MNHEY, CDR2 SMNVEV (reference sequence). This CDR3 is built from 15 residues.

The chain links TRBV27 to TRBJ1-5; possible D gene TRBD1, 6 bases. Deletions cut 2 bases from V and 2 bases from J, with 7 bases between. Germline V CDR1 and CDR2: MNHEY, SMNVEV (reference sequence). The CDR3 sequence is 14 residues long. Here the CDR3 DNA reads TGTGCCAGCAGTTTAAACAGGGGCAATCAGCCCCAGCATTTT. The encoded protein is CASSLNRGNQPQHF.

The chain recombines TRBV4-1 with TRBJ2-7; 12 bases fit TRBD2. J lost 5 bases, V lost 3 bases, and 8 bases had no gene match. CDR3 size: 16 residues. Germline V gene lookup returns CDR1 MGHRA and CDR2 YSYEKL. In DNA, the CDR3 is TGCGCCAGCAGCCAGTCGACTAGCGGGAGAAGGGACGAGCAGTACTTC. Residues: CASSQSTSGRRDEQYF.

The rearrangement joins TRBV7-2 to TRBJ2-2, with TRBD2 identical over 13 bases. The CDR3 covers 16 residues. The germline CDR1 and CDR2 sequences are SGHTA and FQGNSA. J was trimmed by 6 bases and V by 4 bases; bases with no gene match: 5. CDR3 DNA sequence: TGTGCCAGCAGCTACACTAGCGGGAGGGACCCCGGGGAGCTGTTTTTT. Protein sequence: CASSYTSGRDPGELFF.

V is TRBV7-9 and J is TRBJ2-2, with D possibly being TRBD1 (5 bases). There are 15 residues in the CDR3. V was clipped by 3 bases and J by 12 bases, with 20 bases between them. CDR1 and CDR2 from the germline V gene are SEHNR and FQNEAQ (reference sequence). In DNA form, the CDR3 reads TGTGCCAGCAGCTTTGCCGACAGACCTAGAGGTCAGCTGTTTTTT. This encodes CASSFADRPRGQLFF.

The rearrangement joins TRBV25-1 to TRBJ1-6; D is ambiguous. This CDR3 has 13 residues. Germline assignment: CDR1 MGHDK and CDR2 SYGVNS. V gave up 0 bases and J gave up 8 bases, with 5 bases separating them. The CDR3: CASSEYRDSPLHF. CDR3 DNA sequence: TGTGCCAGCAGTGAATACCGGGATTCACCCCTCCACTTT.

This chain joins TRBV6-5 and TRBJ2-7; 11 bases are a match to TRBD1. V gave up 2 bases and J gave up 4 bases; unmatched junction bases: 4. Germline CDR1 is MNHEY and CDR2 is SVGAGI. This CDR3 has 15 amino acids. The CDR3 region has the DNA TGTGCCAGCAGTTACGGTGGACAGGGGGCTTACGAGCAGTACTTC. This translates into CASSYGGQGAYEQYF.

This sequence joins TRBV6-2 or TRBV6-3 and TRBJ2-3; no firm D call. The germline CDR1 and CDR2 sequences are MNHEY and SVGEGT. The CDR3 has 13 amino acids. Trimming removed 2 bases at V and 0 bases at J, with 3 bases between. CDR3 in amino acids: CASSYPSTDTQYF. The CDR3 bases are TGTGCCAGCAGTTACCCGAGCACAGATACGCAGTATTTT.

The chain is built from TRBV5-4 and TRBJ1-3; unclear D gene. There are 14 residues in the CDR3. Germline lookup yields CDR1 SGHNT and CDR2 YYREEE (reference sequence). V was trimmed by 4 bases and J by 8 bases, leaving 16 bases between them. This chain's CDR3 is CASSLRDQEDTIYF. Here the CDR3 DNA reads TGTGCCAGCAGCCTCCGGGATCAGGAGGACACCATATATTTT.

The V gene is TRBV27, the J gene TRBJ1-2, with no clear D. The CDR3 has 13 residues. CDR1 MNHEY and CDR2 SMNVEV come from the germline V gene (reference sequence). Trimming removed 7 bases at V and 0 bases at J, with 9 bases between. The CDR3 DNA is TGTGCCAGCACAACGGCCCCTAACTATGGCTACACCTTC. Its protein product is CASTTAPNYGYTF.

The V call is TRBV12-3 or TRBV12-4, the J call TRBJ1-6, with D uncertain. V lost 5 bases, J lost 8 bases, and 7 bases lay in between. The CDR3 spans 12 residues. The CDR3 sequence: CASSRVDSPLHF. CDR3 nucleotide sequence: TGTGCCAGCAGTCGGGTGGATTCACCCCTCCACTTT.

J is TRBJ1-6 and V is TRBV6-2 or TRBV6-3; D might be TRBD1 (6 bases). Per the germline V gene, CDR1 is MNHEY and CDR2 is SVGEGT. The CDR3 extends over 15 amino acids. Trimming took off 2 bases at V and 5 bases at J, with 10 bases between the two ends. CDR3 nucleotide sequence: TGTGCCAGCAGTTACGGGGGCAGCGATAATTCACCCCTCCACTTT. This encodes CASSYGGSDNSPLHF.

The chain employs TRBV27 and TRBJ1-5, with TRBD1 matching over 8 bases. CDR3 length equals 15 residues. Germline V gene sequence: CDR1 MNHEY, CDR2 SMNVEV (reference sequence). After removal of 3 bases from V and 9 bases from J, the junction contained 10 bases not matched to a gene. CDR3 coding DNA: TGTGCCAGCAGTTTCGGCAGGGGGCTGGGAATGCCCCAGCATTTT. It translates to CASSFGRGLGMPQHF.

This chain uses TRBV15 with TRBJ1-3; D remains unclear. The V and J ends lost 0 bases and 0 bases respectively, with 6 bases between them. The CDR3 totals 15 residues. The germline V gene has CDR1 LNHNV and CDR2 YYDKDF (reference sequence). This CDR3 reads CATSRDGYSGNTIYF. CDR3 coding DNA: TGTGCCACCAGCAGAGATGGGTACTCTGGAAACACCATATATTTT.

This CDR3 is CASSVVSGYQETQYF. The CDR3 coding sequence is TGTGCCAGCAGCGTAGTTTCCGGGTACCAAGAGACCCAGTACTTC. The chain combines TRBV9 with TRBJ2-5; D is unresolved. Germline V gene sequence: CDR1 SGDLS, CDR2 YYNGEE. Trimming removed 0 bases from V and 0 bases from J, with 9 bases in between. This CDR3 is 15 amino acids long.

This clone came up a few times. The rearrangement uses TRBV14 and TRBJ2-7; D unclear. Germline V gives CDR1 SGHDN, CDR2 FVKESK. Trimming stripped 4 bases from V and 2 bases from J, with 12 bases between. The CDR3 is 14 residues long. CDR3 region: CASSLWTEPYEQYF. The CDR3 DNA reads TGTGCCAGCAGCCTTTGGACCGAACCCTACGAGCAGTACTTC.

The chain combines TRBV7-2 with TRBJ1-5, with D uncertain. Between the trimmed V and J ends, which lost 2 bases and 0 bases, there was a span of 17 bases. CDR1 and CDR2 (germline): SGHTA, FQGNSA. The CDR3 runs to 18 residues. CDR3 loop: CASSLYAAGRYSNQPQHF. The CDR3 DNA is TGTGCCAGCAGCTTATACGCAGCCGGAAGGTATAGCAATCAGCCCCAGCATTTT.

The V and J genes are TRBV6-4 and TRBJ1-1, with D uncertain. The CDR3 loop spans 13 amino acids. V was pared by 4 bases and J by 2 bases, with 8 bases between. Per the germline V gene, CDR1 is MRHNA and CDR2 is SNTAGT. For the CDR3, the DNA is TGTGCCAGCAGTGCGGGCGTAAACACTGAAGCTTTCTTT. Its translation is CASSAGVNTEAFF.

The chain joins TRBV28 to TRBJ2-7, with TRBD1 identical over 7 bases. Germline V gene lookup returns CDR1 MDHEN and CDR2 SYDVKM. J was trimmed by 0 bases and V by 6 bases; bases with no gene match: 5. The CDR3 is 14 residues long. The CDR3, as DNA: TGTGCCAGCAGGATAGGGGGCGGCTCCTACGAGCAGTACTTC. This encodes CASRIGGGSYEQYF.

The gene calls are TRBV5-1 and TRBJ2-7; no reliable D call. The germline V and J ends were trimmed by 0 bases and 7 bases, with 11 bases remaining between them. In germline, CDR1 is SGHRS, CDR2 YFSETQ. The length of the CDR3 is 13 residues. The CDR3 DNA reads TGCGCCAGCAGCTTGGATCGAATGGGAGAGCAGTACTTC. Translated, it gives CASSLDRMGEQYF. The full variable domain, rest sourced from reference TRBV5-1 and TRBJ2-7, is KAGVTQTPRYLIKTRGQQVTLSCSPISGHRSVSWYQQTPGQGLQFLFEYFSETQRNKGNFPGRFSGRQFSNSRSEMNVSTLELGDSALYLCASSLDRMGEQYFGPGTRLTVT.

The chain has TRBV19 and TRBJ1-1; D call uncertain. The V gene's germline CDR1 is LNHDA and CDR2 SQIVND (reference sequence). With 3 bases removed from V and 0 bases from J, the gap between germline ends came to 11 bases. CDR3 length: 15 amino acids. CDR3 in amino acids: CASSMSRSMNTEAFF. The CDR3 DNA is TGTGCCAGTAGTATGTCCAGGTCCATGAACACTGAAGCTTTCTTT. Together with reference TRBV19 and TRBJ1-1, the CDR3 gives the full variable domain: DGGITQSPKYLFRKEGQNVTLSCEQNLNHDAMYWYRQDPGQGLRLIYYSQIVNDFQKGDIAEGYSVSREKKESFPLTVTSAQKNPTAFYLCASSMSRSMNTEAFFGQGTRLTVV.

The chain is built from TRBV6-1 and TRBJ1-6, with 8 bases matching TRBD1. The CDR3 spans 15 residues. CDR1 and CDR2 from the germline V gene are MNHNS and SASEGT. Trimming cost V 3 bases and J 11 bases; bases outside gene matches: 9. The CDR3 coding sequence is TGTGCCAGCAGTGATCCCCCGGACAGGGTAACACCCCTCCACTTT. Protein sequence: CASSDPPDRVTPLHF.

CDR3 nucleotide sequence: TGTGCCAGCATCGAGGACAGGGCTGGAAACATTCAGTACTTC. It specifies CASIEDRAGNIQYF. The V call is TRBV6-5, the J call TRBJ2-4; the match to TRBD1 covers 8 bases. The V gene end was trimmed by 7 bases and the J gene end by 6 bases; junction bases not matched to a gene: 8. The CDR3 spans 14 residues. CDR1 and CDR2 from the germline V gene are MNHEY and SVGAGI.

V is TRBV29-1 and J is TRBJ2-3, with D unclear. Germline assignment: CDR1 SQVTM and CDR2 ANQGSEA. V was shortened by 2 bases and J by 5 bases, with 17 bases between the two germline ends. The CDR3 has 15 amino acids. The CDR3 region has the DNA TGCAGCGTTGAAAAGGGTCAAAGTAATGGAGATACGCAGTATTTT. Protein: CSVEKGQSNGDTQYF.

This clone has a single count. The chain recombines TRBV15 with TRBJ1-3; 10 bases are shared with TRBD1. The CDR3 sequence is 20 residues long. The V segment lost 2 bases and the J segment 4 bases; nucleotides outside the gene matches: 17. From germline, CDR1 is LNHNV and CDR2 YYDKDF (reference sequence). The CDR3, as DNA: TGTGCCACCAGCAGACGACCGGGACAGGGGAACGGGGGCGGCGGAAACACCATATATTTT. Protein product: CATSRRPGQGNGGGGNTIYF.

V usage is TRBV27 and J usage is TRBJ1-6, with D maybe TRBD1 (5 bases). The V end was cut by 5 bases, the J end by 3 bases, with 11 bases between. The CDR3 has 15 residues. Germline CDR1 is MNHEY and CDR2 is SMNVEV (reference sequence). For the CDR3, the DNA is TGTGCCAGCAGTGCCAGGGCCATCTATAATTCACCCCTCCACTTT. Protein: CASSARAIYNSPLHF.

The V gene is TRBV10-3, the J gene TRBJ1-2, with D uncertain. The CDR3 has 13 amino acids. Between the trimmed V and J ends, which lost 8 bases and 7 bases, there was a span of 17 bases. Germline V gives CDR1 ENHRY, CDR2 SYGVKD. The CDR3 nucleotides are TGTGCCATCGCCGCAGTCAGATTTTCTGGCTACACCTTC. It yields the protein CAIAAVRFSGYTF.

The chain links TRBV5-4 to TRBJ2-1; TRBD2 agrees at 8 bases. CDR3 length: 15 amino acids. The J segment lost 6 bases and the V segment lost 4 bases, leaving 9 bases of the junction unmatched. Germline CDR1 and CDR2: SGHNT and YYREEE (reference sequence). The CDR3 here is CASSIQRGQSNEQFF. CDR3 DNA sequence: TGTGCCAGCAGCATACAGCGGGGGCAATCCAATGAGCAGTTCTTC.

The V and J genes are TRBV7-3 and TRBJ2-3; TRBD2 aligns across 8 bases. The CDR3 consists of 16 residues. Trimming at V came to 1 base and at J to 4 bases, leaving 7 bases not matched to a gene. CDR1 SGHTA and CDR2 FQGTGA come from the germline V gene. Here the CDR3 reads CASSLSGGRSADTQYF. The CDR3 nucleotides read TGTGCCAGCAGCTTAAGCGGCGGGAGGTCCGCAGATACGCAGTATTTT.

J is TRBJ2-2 and V is TRBV4-3; 8 bases align to TRBD1. Germline CDR1 reads LGHNA; CDR2 reads YSLEER. The ends lost 3 bases at V and 0 bases at J; junction bases unmatched: 3. The CDR3 runs to 16 residues. CDR3 amino acids: CASSQAGGANTGELFF. The CDR3 DNA reads TGCGCCAGCAGCCAGGCAGGGGGCGCGAACACCGGGGAGCTGTTTTTT.